The 11 T cell receptor beta chains in this list originate from one sample, sequenced in a study of blood T cell repertoires in COVID-19. Clones were read by immunoSEQ multiplex PCR, and TCRdb kept only the in-frame ones, dropping some. Of approximately 320,000 clones listed, approximately 90% are singletons. The sequencing sample was made of PBMCs or T cells enriched from blood (not recorded which). Every receptor here comes from a woman aged 18-29 years who had recovered from COVID-19.

The V and J genes are TRBV28 and TRBJ1-2; D gene unclear. The germline V gene encodes CDR1 MDHEN and CDR2 SYDVKM. Trimming took 6 bases from V and 1 from J, leaving 9 bases between them. This CDR3 has 13 amino acids. The CDR3 region has the DNA TGTGCCAGCAGGTTTTCTGTTAACTATGGCTACACCTTC. This codes for CASRFSVNYGYTF.

This clone was detected only a few times. The V gene is TRBV7-7, the J gene TRBJ1-2; TRBD1 aligns across 7 bases. V lost 1 base and J lost 4; bases outside the gene matches: 9. CDR3 length: 16 amino acids. CDR1 is SSHAT, CDR2 FNYEAQ, per germline (reference sequence). The CDR3 coding sequence is TGTGCCAGCAGCTTAGGGGGGGACAGCTCTCGCTATGGCTACACCTTC. Translating it yields CASSLGGDSSRYGYTF.

This clone was seen a single time. V gene TRBV5-1 combines with J gene TRBJ2-3, with 12 positions matching TRBD2. J gave up 3 bases and V 4 bases, and 3 bases lay outside the gene matches. The CDR3 loop spans 15 amino acids. CDR1 is SGHRS and CDR2 is YFSETQ in the germline V gene. CDR3 sequence (DNA): TGCGCCAGCAGCATCGGACTAGCGGGGACAGATACGCAGTATTTT. It specifies CASSIGLAGTDTQYF.

The chain combines TRBV6-1 with TRBJ1-2, with D perhaps TRBD1 (5 bases). Between the trimmed V and J ends, which lost 2 bases and 4 bases, there was a span of 11 bases. Per germline, CDR1 MNHNS and CDR2 SASEGT. The CDR3 sequence is 14 residues long. CDR3 sequence: CASSESGGFYGYTF. CDR3 in DNA: TGTGCCAGCAGTGAATCGGGGGGTTTCTATGGCTACACCTTC.

This clone was counted between two and nine times. V usage is TRBV6-4 and J usage is TRBJ2-3; 8 nucleotides match TRBD2. The CDR3 has 14 amino acids. V dropped 3 bases and J dropped 1; count of bases not matched to a gene: 0. Per the germline V gene, CDR1 is MRHNA and CDR2 is SNTAGT. CDR3 region: CASSEAGGTDTQYF. The CDR3 DNA reads as TGTGCCAGCAGTGAAGCGGGGGGCACAGATACGCAGTATTTT.

The V call is TRBV15, the J call TRBJ1-2; no clear D gene. The CDR3 consists of 14 residues. V lost 0 bases, J lost 1 base, and 6 bases lay in between. Germline V gene lookup returns CDR1 LNHNV and CDR2 YYDKDF (reference sequence). The CDR3 loop is CATSRDQVNYGYTF. CDR3 nucleotides: TGTGCCACCAGCAGAGATCAGGTTAACTATGGCTACACCTTC.

The chain recombines TRBV7-9 with TRBJ2-1; possibly TRBD1 for D (5 bases). The germline V and J ends were trimmed by 3 bases and 13 bases, with 13 bases remaining between them. Germline values: CDR1 SEHNR, CDR2 FQNEAQ (reference sequence). This CDR3 contains 12 residues. Written as DNA, the CDR3 is TGTGCCAGCAGCTTCGATCAGGGATCCCAGTTCTTC. As protein: CASSFDQGSQFF.

The CDR3 region is CASSFSRAGLGYTF. CDR3 bases: TGTGCCAGCAGTTTCTCCAGGGCCGGTCTAGGCTACACCTTC. The chain combines TRBV27 with TRBJ1-2; possibly TRBD1 for D (5 bases). Germline loops: CDR1 MNHEY, CDR2 SMNVEV (reference sequence). This CDR3 is built from 14 residues. Trimming left V 3 bases short and J 8 bases short, with 16 bases between.

The gene calls are TRBV19 and TRBJ2-3; 8 positions agree with TRBD2. Looked up from germline, CDR1 is LNHDA and CDR2 is SQIVND (reference sequence). The ends lost 5 bases at V and 4 bases at J; junction bases unmatched: 5. This CDR3 is 14 amino acids long. The CDR3 loop is CASSVGRAPDTQYF. In DNA form, the CDR3 reads TGTGCCAGTAGTGTCGGGAGGGCCCCAGATACGCAGTATTTT.

The chain employs TRBV3-1 (or the pseudogene TRBV3-2) and TRBJ1-5; weak D call: TRBD1 (5 bases). Trimming took off 0 bases at V and 7 bases at J, with 10 bases between the two ends. Germline V gene data show CDR1 as LGHDT and CDR2 as YNNKEL (reference sequence). The CDR3 is made up of 14 amino acids. CDR3 bases: TGTGCCAGCAGCCAAGATGGGACTGGACAGCCCCAGCATTTT. Amino acids: CASSQDGTGQPQHF.

Here the CDR3 DNA reads TGCGCCAGCAGCTTCCGACAGGGGGGAAACGAGCAGTACTTC. It is translated as CASSFRQGGNEQYF. The chain recombines TRBV5-1 with TRBJ2-7; 9 bases fit TRBD1. CDR1 is SGHRS, CDR2 YFSETQ, per germline. V lost 2 bases and J lost 5; bases outside the gene matches: 5. The CDR3 covers 14 residues.